Following are 29 T cell receptor beta chains from one sample sequenced in a study of blood T cell repertoires in COVID-19 (dated by TCRdb to about 2020). Library prep was done by the immunoSEQ multiplex PCR assay. Entries here come from immuneACCESS through TCRdb and include only in-frame sequences with V and J called. Some clones fail to appear in such tables; in the studies checked, an unresolved V gene covers under half of the shortfall, and the cause of the remainder is unknown. The sample has over 250,000 clones on record, just under 90% of them singletons. The leading ten clones occupy 6% to 8% of the sample. Sequencing input: peripheral blood. All receptors derive from a woman aged 45-65 years with COVID-19, enrolled during active disease.

V and J are TRBV7-2 and TRBJ2-5, with D possibly being TRBD1 (6 bases). The CDR3 has 15 residues. Germline CDR1 and CDR2: SGHTA and FQGNSA. The V and J ends lost 1 base and 5 bases respectively, with 14 bases between them. CDR3 nucleotide sequence: TGTGCCAGCAGCTTAGGGTCGCAGGGGCGGGAGACCCAGTACTTC. Amino acid sequence: CASSLGSQGRETQYF.

The chain employs TRBV5-4 and TRBJ2-7, with a weak D call TRBD2 (6 bases). Germline V gives CDR1 SGHNT, CDR2 YYREEE (reference sequence). The CDR3 spans 17 residues. With 4 bases removed from V and 5 bases from J, the gap between germline ends came to 25 bases. CDR3 residues: CASSPGLRDSRANEQYF. The CDR3 coding sequence is TGTGCCAGCAGCCCGGGGCTCCGGGACTCGAGAGCCAACGAGCAGTACTTC. Based on the CDR3 plus reference TRBV5-4 and TRBJ2-7, the full variable domain is ETGVTQSPTHLIKTRGQQVTLRCSSQSGHNTVSWYQQALGQGPQFIFQYYREEENGRGNFPPRFSGLQFPNYSSELNVNALELDDSALYLCASSPGLRDSRANEQYFGPGTRLTVT.

The table lists this clone with many counts. The J gene is TRBJ2-7, the V gene TRBV4-1, with D possibly TRBD1 on 6 matching bases. In germline, CDR1 is MGHRA, CDR2 YSYEKL. This CDR3 has 15 residues. V was clipped by 4 bases and J by 4 bases, with 17 bases between them. Here the CDR3 DNA reads TGCGCCAGCAGCCCCCTACCGGGACACACATACGAGCAGTACTTC. Its translation is CASSPLPGHTYEQYF.

V gene TRBV7-6 combines with J gene TRBJ1-5, with D unclear. The CDR3 has 16 amino acids. The germline V gene has CDR1 SGHVS and CDR2 FNYEAQ. Trimming left V 5 bases short and J 5 bases short, with 19 bases between. The CDR3, as DNA: TGTGCCAGCAGCCCGAGAATCGACAAATTCTATCAGCCCCAGCATTTT. Translation gives CASSPRIDKFYQPQHF.

This clone showed up just once. In the same sample, other DNA sequences code for this CDR3. The DNA for the CDR3 is TGTGCCTGGAGGGTCACTAGCGGGAGTAACTACGAGCAGTACTTC. This sequence encodes CAWRVTSGSNYEQYF. This chain connects TRBV30 to TRBJ2-7; 11 bases agree with TRBD2. This CDR3 is 15 amino acids long. V lost 3 bases to trimming and J lost 3 bases; unmatched junction nucleotides: 7. Germline CDR1 is GTSNPN and CDR2 is SVGIG (reference sequence).

The chain combines TRBV4-1 with TRBJ2-3; D remains ambiguous. CDR1 is MGHRA and CDR2 is YSYEKL in the germline V gene. CDR3 length: 14 amino acids. Deletions cut 5 bases from V and 0 bases from J, with 9 bases between. The CDR3 DNA reads as TGCGCCAGCAGCTTAGTCGGGAGCACAGATACGCAGTATTTT. Translated: CASSLVGSTDTQYF.

The chain joins TRBV10-3 to TRBJ1-4; D call uncertain. The CDR3 consists of 16 residues. Trimming shortened V by 0 bases and J by 2 bases, and 10 bases separated the two germline ends. Germline CDR1 and CDR2: ENHRY and SYGVKD. For the CDR3, the DNA is TGTGCCATCAGTGAGTCGCTGAGTTTCACTAATGAAAAACTGTTTTTT. Translating gives CAISESLSFTNEKLFF.

V usage is TRBV27 and J usage is TRBJ2-5; 13 positions agree with TRBD2. The ends lost 8 bases at V and 1 base at J; junction bases unmatched: 13. The CDR3 runs 18 residues. Germline-derived CDR1 and CDR2 are MNHEY and SMNVEV (reference sequence). The CDR3 region has the DNA TGTGCCAGCCGCTCCGGGACTAGCGGGGTGGGGCTCCAAGAGACCCAGTACTTC. Protein sequence: CASRSGTSGVGLQETQYF.

The CDR3, as DNA: TGCGCCAGCAGCCAAGATCTAGCGGGAGGGGACAATGAGCAGTTCTTC. Its protein product is CASSQDLAGGDNEQFF. The genes are TRBV4-1 and TRBJ2-1, with 12 bases identical to TRBD2. Germline V CDR1 and CDR2: MGHRA, YSYEKL. Losses at the gene ends were 0 bases for V and 5 bases for J; bases not matched to a gene: 2. CDR3 size: 16 residues.

The chain links TRBV4-1 to TRBJ2-3; D is unresolved. Trimming shortened V by 4 bases and J by 2 bases, and 13 bases separated the two germline ends. This CDR3 is 15 amino acids long. Germline CDR1 reads MGHRA; CDR2 reads YSYEKL. CDR3 sequence (DNA): TGCGCCAGCAGCCGCGGCCCTAGAAACACAGATACGCAGTATTTT. This encodes CASSRGPRNTDTQYF.

CDR3 nucleotides: TGTGCCAGCTCACCTGGCAGGGGATCCCCTTACTATGGCTACACCTTC. Protein: CASSPGRGSPYYGYTF. The chain has TRBV18 and TRBJ1-2, with D perhaps TRBD1 (6 bases). There are 16 residues in the CDR3. CDR1 KGHSH and CDR2 LQKENI come from the germline V gene. V shed 3 bases and J shed 3 bases, with 17 bases lying between them.

V gene TRBV7-8 combines with J gene TRBJ1-4, with TRBD1 matching 8 bases. After removal of 4 bases from V and 0 bases from J, the junction contained 4 bases not matched to a gene. The CDR3 has 16 residues. Germline V gene data show CDR1 as SGHVS and CDR2 as FQNEAQ. CDR3 residues: CASSWTGLATNEKLFF. The CDR3 nucleotides read TGTGCCAGCAGCTGGACAGGGCTAGCAACTAATGAAAAACTGTTTTTT.

This chain links TRBV19 with TRBJ2-4; 8 positions agree with TRBD2. Germline values: CDR1 LNHDA, CDR2 SQIVND (reference sequence). J lost 8 bases, V lost 4 bases, and 7 bases had no gene match. This CDR3 spans 14 amino acids. CDR3: CASSNPRGGHIQYF. CDR3 coding DNA: TGTGCCAGTAGTAACCCCCGGGGGGGGCACATTCAGTACTTC.

The V gene is TRBV27, the J gene TRBJ2-1, with 9 bases fitting TRBD1. The ends lost 6 bases at V and 4 bases at J; junction bases unmatched: 13. CDR1 is MNHEY, CDR2 SMNVEV, per germline (reference sequence). The CDR3 length is 17 residues. The CDR3 reads CASSGGSPGQGYNEQFF. The CDR3 nucleotides are TGTGCCAGCAGCGGGGGATCTCCGGGACAGGGATACAATGAGCAGTTCTTC.

This clone came up once. The chain couples TRBV6-5 to TRBJ1-5; D is uncertain. This CDR3 spans 15 amino acids. The V and J ends lost 5 bases and 3 bases respectively, with 14 bases between them. CDR1 is MNHEY and CDR2 is SVGAGI in the germline V gene. DNA of the CDR3: TGTGCCAGCAGTAGTGACCCCGGGAACAATCAGCCCCAGCATTTT. Translation gives CASSSDPGNNQPQHF.

V gene TRBV7-8 combines with J gene TRBJ1-1; the D is unclear. Germline-derived CDR1 and CDR2 are SGHVS and FQNEAQ. Trimming removed 1 base from V and 6 bases from J, with 9 bases in between. This CDR3 is built from 13 residues. DNA of the CDR3: TGTGCCAGCAGCTTAGTTCTGGAGGCTGAAGCTTTCTTT. Residues: CASSLVLEAEAFF.

The gene calls are TRBV25-1 and TRBJ2-7, with 9 bases lining up with TRBD1. Germline V gene lookup returns CDR1 MGHDK and CDR2 SYGVNS. The V segment lost 2 bases and the J segment 5 bases; nucleotides outside the gene matches: 7. The CDR3 spans 15 residues. CDR3 residues: CASSEPAGTGNEQYF. DNA for the CDR3: TGTGCCAGCAGTGAACCGGCGGGGACAGGGAACGAGCAGTACTTC.

V is TRBV10-2 and J is TRBJ1-2; no clear D. The germline V gene encodes CDR1 WSHSY and CDR2 SAAADI. The CDR3 totals 12 residues. V lost 10 bases, J lost 3 bases, and 12 bases lay in between. CDR3 coding DNA: TGCGCCACCCATAAGTCGGACTATGGCTACACCTTC. Protein: CATHKSDYGYTF.

In this sample, this clone turned up once. V is TRBV2 and J is TRBJ2-1; possible D gene TRBD2, 5 bases. Trimming took 6 bases from V and 12 from J, leaving 15 bases between them. Germline CDR1 is SNHLY and CDR2 is FYNNEI. The CDR3 consists of 12 residues. The chain's CDR3 is CASRFEGGGQFF. The CDR3 nucleotides read TGTGCCAGCAGGTTTGAGGGCGGAGGGCAGTTCTTC.

The rearrangement uses TRBV19 and TRBJ1-1, with a possible D match to TRBD1 (6 bases). The V end was cut by 0 bases, the J end by 0 bases, with 14 bases between. The CDR3 loop spans 17 amino acids. Germline loops: CDR1 LNHDA, CDR2 SQIVND (reference sequence). For the CDR3, the DNA is TGTGCCAGTAGTATAGACGTGGGAACAGGGTTGAACACTGAAGCTTTCTTT. This encodes CASSIDVGTGLNTEAFF.

The chain couples TRBV29-1 to TRBJ1-2, with 8 bases aligning to TRBD1. This CDR3 has 12 amino acids. After removal of 6 bases from V and 8 bases from J, the junction contained 8 bases not matched to a gene. Germline V gene sequence: CDR1 SQVTM, CDR2 ANQGSEA. CDR3 sequence (DNA): TGCAGCGTCGCCGGACAGGGTATGGGCTACACCTTC. It is translated as CSVAGQGMGYTF.

The chain couples TRBV5-1 to TRBJ2-7, with 9 bases that match TRBD1. With 0 bases clipped from V and 4 bases from J, the junction kept 5 bases outside the gene matches. Germline V gene data show CDR1 as SGHRS and CDR2 as YFSETQ. This CDR3 region has 15 residues. Here the CDR3 reads CASSLGDRETYEQYF. The CDR3 DNA reads TGCGCCAGCAGCTTGGGGGACAGGGAGACTTACGAGCAGTACTTC.

The rearrangement links TRBV9 to TRBJ2-1; 7 bases agree with TRBD2. CDR3 length: 15 amino acids. The V gene end was trimmed by 0 bases and the J gene end by 5 bases; junction bases not matched to a gene: 5. Germline assignment: CDR1 SGDLS and CDR2 YYNGEE. CDR3 DNA sequence: TGTGCCAGCAGCGTAGGCGGGAGAACCCACAATGAGCAGTTCTTC. This gives the protein CASSVGGRTHNEQFF.

This clone was seen a handful of times. CDR3: CASSSDRDWTYEQYF. The CDR3 bases are TGTGCCAGCAGCTCCGACAGGGATTGGACCTACGAGCAGTACTTC. The chain combines TRBV6-6 with TRBJ2-7; 7 nucleotides align to TRBD1. This CDR3 contains 15 residues. Germline assignment: CDR1 MNHNY and CDR2 SVGAGI (reference sequence). V lost 6 bases to trimming and J lost 2 bases; unmatched junction nucleotides: 10.

The chain is built from TRBV27 and TRBJ2-3; 10 bases align to TRBD2. CDR1 and CDR2 from the germline V gene are MNHEY and SMNVEV (reference sequence). The CDR3 consists of 15 residues. Trimming took 6 bases from V and 5 from J; bases not matched to a gene: 8. The CDR3 protein is CASRLILAGKDTQYF. CDR3 nucleotides: TGTGCCAGCAGGTTAATACTAGCGGGAAAAGATACGCAGTATTTT.

The chain is built from TRBV19 and TRBJ2-1; 7 bases align to TRBD2. Germline assignment: CDR1 LNHDA and CDR2 SQIVND (reference sequence). The CDR3 is 16 residues long. Unmatched junction bases numbered 7, after V lost 2 bases and J lost 3 bases. CDR3 in amino acids: CASSIPGLIYYNEQFF. CDR3 bases: TGTGCCAGTAGTATACCGGGACTAATCTACTACAATGAGCAGTTCTTC.

In nucleotides, the CDR3 is TGCGCCAGCAGCCAAGAAATAGCGGGAGCCACCGGGGAGCTGTTTTTT. It yields the protein CASSQEIAGATGELFF. The chain couples TRBV4-3 to TRBJ2-2; TRBD2 matches 9 bases. This CDR3 region has 16 residues. Germline V lookup: CDR1 LGHNA, CDR2 YSLEER. V was pared by 0 bases and J by 4 bases, with 3 bases of the junction left unmatched.

The rearrangement links TRBV5-1 to TRBJ2-2; 7 bases fit TRBD2. Germline loops: CDR1 SGHRS, CDR2 YFSETQ. V was pared by 5 bases and J by 7 bases, with 8 bases of the junction left unmatched. CDR3 length equals 14 residues. CDR3 nucleotides: TGCGCCAGCAGAGGCGGGAGTAGTGGCGGGGAGCTGTTTTTT. Encoded protein: CASRGGSSGGELFF.

About this clone itself: Sequence at one end of the junction differs from germline and may be a read error. J is TRBJ1-4 and V is TRBV5-1, with no clear D. The CDR3 runs to 14 residues. Germline-derived CDR1 and CDR2 are SGHRS and YFSETQ. DNA for the CDR3: TGCGCCAGCAGTTTGGGAGCAACTAATGAAAAACTGTTTTTT. Translated: CASSLGATNEKLFF. Full variable domain (outside the CDR3, taken from reference TRBV5-1 and TRBJ1-4): KAGVTQTPRYLIKTRGQQVTLSCSPISGHRSVSWYQQTPGQGLQFLFEYFSETQRNKGNFPGRFSGRQFSNSRSEMNVSTLELGDSALYLCASSLGATNEKLFFGSGTQLSVL.